The clone carrying this T cell receptor (beta chain) was seen more than once but under ten times. The data were taken from a study of cytotoxic CD8 clonotypes in ibrutinib-treated CLL. The planned depth of sequencing spanned 1 in 200,000 to 1 in 1 million T cells. The method was immunoSEQ multiplex PCR; TCRdb's version includes in-frame clones alone and lacks a portion of them. The profile shows about 130,000 clones, approximately 80% of them singletons. This CDR3 is built from 10 residues. From germline, CDR1 is SQVTM and CDR2 ANQGSEA. V was shortened by 7 bases and J by 7 bases, with 10 bases between the two germline ends. TCR beta library input comprised about 1.8 micrograms of genomic DNA from cryopreserved PBMCs.

The sequences come from PBMCs, collected after 24 months of ibrutinib treatment. The chain has TRBV29-1 and TRBJ1-1; tentatively, D is TRBD1 (6 bases). This TCR derives from a human donor with chronic lymphocytic leukemia. The CDR3 loop reads CSGRTDEAFF. The CDR3 nucleotides are TGCAGCGGACGGACAGATGAAGCTTTCTTT.